The 21 T cell receptor beta chains below were found in one sample sequenced in a study of T cells in tuberculosis. Libraries were prepared by immunoSEQ multiplex PCR; TCRdb keeps only in-frame clonotypes and omits some of them. In the table there are about 23,000 clones, 95% to 98% of which are singletons. The sequencing input was PBMCs. These receptors were collected from a donor aged 10-35 years with latent tuberculosis or without tuberculosis infection.

The chain carries TRBV5-1 and TRBJ1-2, with 9 positions matching TRBD1. After removal of 4 bases from V and 6 bases from J, the junction contained 10 bases not matched to a gene. The CDR3 extends over 15 amino acids. CDR1 and CDR2 (germline): SGHRS, YFSETQ. Here the CDR3 DNA reads TGCGCCAGCAGCCCGAGGACAGGGGCAATCAATGGCTACACCTTC. It translates to CASSPRTGAINGYTF.

V and J are TRBV25-1 and TRBJ2-7; 7 bases agree with TRBD1. Trimming at V came to 9 bases and at J to 3 bases, leaving 5 bases not matched to a gene. The CDR3 is 12 residues long. Germline V CDR1 and CDR2: MGHDK, SYGVNS. CDR3 amino acids: CASSTGVYEQYF. DNA of the CDR3: TGTGCCAGTTCAACAGGGGTCTACGAGCAGTACTTC.

The chain links TRBV5-1 to TRBJ2-6; 8 positions agree with TRBD2. The CDR3 runs 17 residues. J was trimmed by 0 bases and V by 1 base; bases with no gene match: 3. Germline CDR1 is SGHRS and CDR2 is YFSETQ. For the CDR3, the DNA is TGCGCCAGCAGCTTGACTAGCGGTTACTCTGGGGCCAACGTCCTGACTTTC. It yields the protein CASSLTSGYSGANVLTF.

This sequence joins TRBV18 and TRBJ2-3; 10 nucleotides match TRBD1. The CDR3 is made up of 16 amino acids. With 3 bases clipped from V and 4 bases from J, the junction kept 7 bases outside the gene matches. CDR1 is KGHSH and CDR2 is LQKENI in the germline V gene. CDR3 sequence reads: CASSPLGTGAADTQYF. CDR3 in DNA: TGTGCCAGCTCACCGTTAGGGACAGGGGCGGCAGATACGCAGTATTTT.

This chain joins TRBV7-2 and TRBJ2-1; D is uncertain. This CDR3 is built from 13 residues. Germline-derived CDR1 and CDR2 are SGHTA and FQGNSA. The germline V and J ends were trimmed by 2 bases and 4 bases, with 6 bases remaining between them. The chain's CDR3 is CASSLPFYNEQFF. The CDR3 DNA follows: TGTGCCAGCAGCTTACCCTTTTACAATGAGCAGTTCTTC.

This chain joins TRBV7-9 and TRBJ1-2, with D possibly TRBD1 on 5 matching bases. CDR1 is SEHNR, CDR2 FQNEAQ, per germline (reference sequence). The CDR3 is 13 residues long. The V end was cut by 0 bases, the J end by 6 bases, with 8 bases between. DNA for the CDR3: TGTGCCAGCAGCTTAGCCCAGGGAAATGGCTACACCTTC. Translated, it gives CASSLAQGNGYTF. Looking up the rest from reference TRBV7-9 and TRBJ1-2 gives the full variable domain: DTGVSQNPRHKITKRGQNVTFRCDPISEHNRLYWYRQTLGQGPEFLTYFQNEAQLEKSRLLSDRFSAERPKGSFSTLEIQRTEQGDSAMYLCASSLAQGNGYTFGSGTRLTVV.

This chain links TRBV7-9 with TRBJ2-5; D may be TRBD1 (6 bases). Germline V gene data show CDR1 as SEHNR and CDR2 as FQNEAQ (reference sequence). The germline V and J ends were trimmed by 4 bases and 2 bases, with 23 bases remaining between them. This CDR3 is 18 amino acids long. In DNA form, the CDR3 reads TGTGCCAGCAGCTCTCCATCAGGGCACAGGGTGGGGCAAGAGACCCAGTACTTC. Its protein product is CASSSPSGHRVGQETQYF.

Only one count was recorded for this clone. The rearrangement links TRBV16 to TRBJ2-1; 8 nucleotides match TRBD2. The CDR3 sequence is 16 residues long. J was trimmed by 5 bases and V by 4 bases; bases with no gene match: 10. CDR1 and CDR2 (germline): KGHSY, FQNENV. CDR3 DNA sequence: TGTGCCAGCAGCCCCTCTTCGACTAGCGCCAACAATGAGCAGTTCTTC. It specifies CASSPSSTSANNEQFF.

The genes are TRBV5-1 and TRBJ2-7, with unresolved D. The CDR3 contains 14 residues. Germline V gene data show CDR1 as SGHRS and CDR2 as YFSETQ. Trimming shortened V by 1 base and J by 2 bases, and 10 bases separated the two germline ends. The CDR3 DNA reads TGCGCCAGCAGCTTGACTTCCCCGACCTACGAGCAGTACTTC. Amino acids: CASSLTSPTYEQYF.

The chain employs TRBV5-6 and TRBJ2-1, with D possibly TRBD2 on 6 matching bases. Looked up from germline, CDR1 is SGHDT and CDR2 is YYEEEE. This CDR3 has 18 residues. V was cut by 4 bases and J by 0 bases, with 20 bases left in between. The CDR3 nucleotides are TGTGCCAGCAGCAATTACCGGGACGCCGGGGGCTCCTACAATGAGCAGTTCTTC. Protein product: CASSNYRDAGGSYNEQFF.

DNA of the CDR3: TGTGCCAGCAGTTTAGGTTTGGCACAGCCCCAGCATTTT. It codes for CASSLGLAQPQHF. This chain joins TRBV27 and TRBJ1-5; D not resolved. Germline CDR1 reads MNHEY; CDR2 reads SMNVEV (reference sequence). V lost 2 bases and J lost 7, with 9 bases in between. CDR3 size: 13 residues.

Written as DNA, the CDR3 is TGTGCCAGCAGCTTTGACGGGAACACCATATATTTT. Translated, it gives CASSFDGNTIYF. V is TRBV7-9 and J is TRBJ1-3, with no clear D. The CDR3 is made up of 12 amino acids. Germline CDR1 reads SEHNR; CDR2 reads FQNEAQ (reference sequence). The V and J ends lost 3 bases and 7 bases respectively, with 7 bases between them.

The chain joins TRBV16 to TRBJ2-7; D is uncertain. V was shortened by 3 bases and J by 3 bases, with 9 bases between the two germline ends. The germline gives CDR1 KGHSY, CDR2 FQNENV. The CDR3 extends over 13 amino acids. The CDR3 DNA reads TGTGCCAGCAGCCACGCCGGTAGCTACGAGCAGTACTTC. Translated, it gives CASSHAGSYEQYF. The variable domain in full, with the rest retrieved from reference TRBV16 and TRBJ2-7, is GEEVAQTPKHLVRGEGQKAKLYCAPIKGHSYVFWYQQVLKNEFKFLISFQNENVFDETGMPKERFSAKCLPNSPCSLEIQATKLEDSAVYFCASSHAGSYEQYFGPGTRLTVT.

The chain has TRBV19 and TRBJ2-5; 10 bases line up with TRBD2. The trim removed 6 bases at V and 5 bases at J, leaving 18 bases unmatched. CDR3 length: 18 amino acids. Germline V gene lookup returns CDR1 LNHDA and CDR2 SQIVND (reference sequence). The CDR3 spells CASSNRGLRLAGGETQYF. CDR3 bases: TGTGCCAGTAGCAACAGGGGATTGAGACTAGCGGGCGGGGAGACCCAGTACTTC.

V gene TRBV9 combines with J gene TRBJ2-2, with TRBD2 matching over 8 bases. The CDR3 runs to 18 residues. V lost 4 bases, J lost 7 bases, and 18 bases stayed unmatched. From germline, CDR1 is SGDLS and CDR2 YYNGEE. The CDR3 reads CASSTHLPGTSFDGELFF. In DNA, the CDR3 is TGTGCCAGCAGCACTCATCTACCCGGGACTAGTTTTGACGGGGAGCTGTTTTTT.

This sequence joins TRBV7-6 and TRBJ2-2; 7 nucleotides align to TRBD1. This CDR3 spans 16 amino acids. Germline-derived CDR1 and CDR2 are SGHVS and FNYEAQ. V lost 5 bases and J lost 7; bases outside the gene matches: 13. CDR3 DNA: TGTGCCAGCAGCCGCGGAACAGGGGCCGAAGGCGGGGAGCTGTTTTTT. It is translated as CASSRGTGAEGGELFF.

This chain connects TRBV5-1 to TRBJ1-2, with 9 bases lining up with TRBD1. After removal of 4 bases from V and 2 bases from J, the junction contained 9 bases not matched to a gene. Germline values: CDR1 SGHRS, CDR2 YFSETQ. This CDR3 is built from 16 residues. In nucleotides, the CDR3 is TGCGCCAGCAGCGCACAAACCGGGACAGGGAACTATGGCTACACCTTC. Protein sequence: CASSAQTGTGNYGYTF.

The V and J genes are TRBV6-1 and TRBJ1-3; 9 nucleotides align to TRBD1. Germline CDR1 reads MNHNS; CDR2 reads SASEGT. J was trimmed by 4 bases and V by 7 bases; bases with no gene match: 8. CDR3 length: 15 residues. In DNA form, the CDR3 reads TGTGCCAGCAATCGGGGGACAGGGTCGGGAAACACCATATATTTT. Residues: CASNRGTGSGNTIYF.

V gene TRBV25-1 combines with J gene TRBJ2-1; 10 bases agree with TRBD2. V lost 3 bases, J lost 6 bases, and 11 bases stayed unmatched. The germline CDR1 and CDR2 sequences are MGHDK and SYGVNS. The CDR3 is 17 amino acids. The chain's CDR3 is CASSDWDTSGTTNEQFF. The DNA of the CDR3 is TGTGCCAGCAGTGACTGGGATACTAGCGGGACTACCAATGAGCAGTTCTTC.

The genes are TRBV5-1 and TRBJ2-5; TRBD2 is a possible D gene (6 bases). Germline values: CDR1 SGHRS, CDR2 YFSETQ. The length of the CDR3 is 14 residues. V was cut by 1 base and J by 5 bases, with 12 bases left in between. CDR3 in amino acids: CASSLIRGTETQYF. CDR3 DNA: TGCGCCAGCAGCTTGATTCGGGGGACGGAGACCCAGTACTTC.

The chain uses TRBV9 and TRBJ1-1; 8 bases map to TRBD1. This CDR3 is built from 16 residues. The V gene end was trimmed by 0 bases and the J gene end by 5 bases; junction bases not matched to a gene: 9. Per the germline V gene, CDR1 is SGDLS and CDR2 is YYNGEE. CDR3 DNA sequence: TGTGCCAGCAGCGTAGAAGAGGGCAGGGGGCGGACTGAAGCTTTCTTT. Its translation: CASSVEEGRGRTEAFF. The whole variable domain, remainder taken from reference TRBV9 and TRBJ1-1, is DSGVTQTPKHLITATGQRVTLRCSPRSGDLSVYWYQQSLDQGLQFLIQYYNGEERAKGNILERFSAQQFPDLHSELNLSSLELGDSALYFCASSVEEGRGRTEAFFGQGTRLTVV.